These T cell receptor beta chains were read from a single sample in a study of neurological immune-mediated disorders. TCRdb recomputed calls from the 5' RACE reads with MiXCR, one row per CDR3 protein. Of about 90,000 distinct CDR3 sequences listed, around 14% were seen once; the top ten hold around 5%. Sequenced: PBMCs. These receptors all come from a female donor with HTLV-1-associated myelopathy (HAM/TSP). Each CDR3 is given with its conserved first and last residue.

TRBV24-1	CATSDYNEQFF
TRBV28	CASSSGGGYTF
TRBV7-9	CASSLIDREETQYF
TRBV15	CATERDRGSETQYF
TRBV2	CASSVQKNSGANVLTF
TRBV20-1	CSASRIMAGLYGYTF
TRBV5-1	CASSRQGAEMTEAFF
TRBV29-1	CSVELSNTGNTQYF
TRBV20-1	CSARKPSGDQETQYF
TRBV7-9	CASSFRQANTEAFF
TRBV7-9	CASRTVRGEMGETQYF
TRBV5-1	CASSLLDRGSGELFF
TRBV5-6	CASSLETGHTEAFF
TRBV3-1	CASSRTGGQGGELFF
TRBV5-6	CASSWSQGARYF
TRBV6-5	CASSYRQTNTDTQYF
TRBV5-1	CASSLTGRGNEQFF
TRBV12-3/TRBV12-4	CASRATLVQFF
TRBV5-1	CASTPGPSAYGYTF
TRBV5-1	CASSLVDASYEQYF
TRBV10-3	CAISSSTEATEAFF
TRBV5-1	CASSAATRPTDTQYF
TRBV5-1	CASSLRQLQSYNEQFF
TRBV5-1	CASSLSGRYEQYF
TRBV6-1	CASSTSTWQGNSPLHF
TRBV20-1	CSASSGLNTEAFF
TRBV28	CASSFVGEQFF